These 13 T cell receptor beta chains share one sample of origin, sequenced in a study of blood T cells in healthy people across ages. Sample-barcoded 5' priming and a J-beta primer mix drove a second PCR of 7 to 11 cycles. In TCRdb, the 5' RACE reads were re-called with MiXCR into one record per CDR3 protein. The table shows 550,000 to 800,000 distinct CDR3 sequences, with about 34% occurring only once. What was sequenced was blood. These receptors came from a woman aged 80 or older in good health.

The V call is TRBV18, the J call TRBJ1-1; the D is unclear. Trimming shortened V by 6 bases and J by 0 bases, and 11 bases separated the two germline ends. The CDR3 contains 14 residues. Per the germline V gene, CDR1 is KGHSH and CDR2 is LQKENI. The CDR3 sequence: CASSVGRVNTEAFF. The CDR3 bases are TGTGCCAGCTCCGTAGGGAGGGTGAACACTGAAGCTTTCTTT.

This clonotype occurred a few times. V is TRBV7-3 and J is TRBJ2-3; 7 nucleotides line up with TRBD2. This CDR3 is 17 amino acids long. V was clipped by 1 base and J by 5 bases; unmatched bases: 12. Looked up from germline, CDR1 is SGHTA and CDR2 is FQGTGA. The CDR3 region is CASSLNGGTLWGDTQYF. CDR3 DNA sequence: TGTGCCAGCAGCTTAAACGGGGGGACTCTATGGGGAGATACGCAGTATTTT.

This clonotype came up many times. The gene calls are TRBV20-1 and TRBJ2-6, with 10 bases aligning to TRBD1. V dropped 0 bases and J dropped 0; count of bases not matched to a gene: 11. This CDR3 contains 20 residues. Germline V lookup: CDR1 DFQATT, CDR2 SNEGSKA (reference sequence). CDR3 sequence: CSARDHGTGVRSSGANVLTF. CDR3 bases: TGCAGTGCTAGAGATCACGGGACAGGGGTTCGAAGCTCTGGGGCCAACGTCCTGACTTTC.

Many counts were recorded for this clonotype. This CDR3 reads CSARGEGSANYGYTF. As DNA, the CDR3 is TGCAGTGCTAGAGGGGAGGGGTCTGCTAACTATGGCTACACCTTC. V gene TRBV20-1 combines with J gene TRBJ1-2; D is possibly TRBD1 (5 bases). The germline CDR1 and CDR2 sequences are DFQATT and SNEGSKA (reference sequence). Trimming pared 1 base from V and 0 bases from J, leaving 12 bases between. This CDR3 spans 15 amino acids.

This clonotype has only a few counts. CDR3 in amino acids: CVVSDRGTEAFF. In nucleotides, the CDR3 is TGTGTGGTCTCGGATCGCGGGACTGAAGCTTTCTTT. The chain recombines TRBV6-6 with TRBJ1-1; D gene ambiguous. From germline, CDR1 is MNHNY and CDR2 SVGAGI (reference sequence). The CDR3 loop spans 12 amino acids.

At least ten counts were recorded for this clonotype. V is TRBV4-2 and J is TRBJ1-2; D gene uncertain. Germline V gene lookup returns CDR1 LGHNA and CDR2 YNFKEQ. The CDR3 extends over 12 amino acids. V was cut by 2 bases and J by 4 bases, with 5 bases left in between. CDR3 DNA sequence: TGTGCCAGCAGCCAATACAGCTATGGCTACACCTTC. This codes for CASSQYSYGYTF.

This clonotype was seen at least ten times. The gene calls are TRBV7-2 and TRBJ2-5, with 15 nucleotides matching TRBD2. Looked up from germline, CDR1 is SGHTA and CDR2 is FQGNSA. V dropped 3 bases and J dropped 5; count of bases not matched to a gene: 13. The CDR3 sequence is 19 residues long. CDR3 nucleotide sequence: TGTGCCAGCAGCTTCCCCCTTGGACTAGCGGGGGGGGTTAGGGAGACCCAGTACTTC. This sequence encodes CASSFPLGLAGGVRETQYF.

The chain is built from TRBV20-1 and TRBJ1-1; 7 nucleotides match TRBD1. The germline V gene has CDR1 DFQATT and CDR2 SNEGSKA (reference sequence). The CDR3 spans 15 residues. Germline trimming cut 3 bases from V and 4 bases from J; bases unmatched to any gene: 11. CDR3 region: CSASALRGRITEAFF. The CDR3 DNA follows: TGCAGTGCTAGTGCATTAAGGGGGCGAATCACTGAAGCTTTCTTT.

The CDR3 reads CASSFDTLPLHF. CDR3 DNA: TGTGCCAGCAGCTTTGACACTCTCCCCCTCCACTTT. This chain connects TRBV7-2 to TRBJ1-6; D gene unclear. The CDR3 has 12 amino acids. Germline V gives CDR1 SGHTA, CDR2 FQGNSA. V lost 3 bases and J lost 13, with 10 bases in between.

The rearrangement uses TRBV9 and TRBJ2-3, with D tentatively TRBD2 (5 bases). The germline V gene encodes CDR1 SGDLS and CDR2 YYNGEE. The CDR3 has 13 amino acids. Trimming removed 1 base at V and 4 bases at J, with 7 bases between. CDR3 DNA: TGTGCCAGCAGCGTACCCGGGGCAGATACGCAGTATTTT. Encoded protein: CASSVPGADTQYF.

The table lists this clonotype with a count of one. A much larger clone lies a single base off, so this may be a read error. The V call is TRBV15, the J call TRBJ2-4; 9 nucleotides match TRBD1. The CDR3 covers 17 residues. Germline loops: CDR1 LNHNV, CDR2 YYDKDF (reference sequence). V lost 0 bases and J lost 15; bases outside the gene matches: 18. CDR3 sequence reads: CATSRDLRDRDGEERYF. The CDR3 DNA is TGTGCCACCAGCAGAGACCTCCGGGACAGGGATGGAGAAGAGCGGTACTTC.

In this sample, this clonotype turned up many times. V gene TRBV24-1 combines with J gene TRBJ2-1, with D perhaps TRBD1 or TRBD2 (6 bases each). This CDR3 is built from 15 residues. Germline CDR1 is KGHDR and CDR2 is SFDVKD. The V end lost 3 bases, the J end lost 3 bases, and 11 bases lay between the germline ends. This CDR3 is CATSDPRGGYNEQFF. CDR3 sequence (DNA): TGTGCCACCAGTGATCCCAGGGGAGGCTACAATGAGCAGTTCTTC.

This chain joins TRBV12-3 or TRBV12-4 and TRBJ1-3; D is possibly TRBD1 (6 bases). V dropped 5 bases and J dropped 6 bases, with 17 bases sitting between them. The CDR3 is 15 residues long. CDR3 sequence reads: CASSTLQGTENTIYF. DNA for the CDR3: TGTGCCAGCAGTACCCTACAGGGTACCGAAAACACCATATATTTT.